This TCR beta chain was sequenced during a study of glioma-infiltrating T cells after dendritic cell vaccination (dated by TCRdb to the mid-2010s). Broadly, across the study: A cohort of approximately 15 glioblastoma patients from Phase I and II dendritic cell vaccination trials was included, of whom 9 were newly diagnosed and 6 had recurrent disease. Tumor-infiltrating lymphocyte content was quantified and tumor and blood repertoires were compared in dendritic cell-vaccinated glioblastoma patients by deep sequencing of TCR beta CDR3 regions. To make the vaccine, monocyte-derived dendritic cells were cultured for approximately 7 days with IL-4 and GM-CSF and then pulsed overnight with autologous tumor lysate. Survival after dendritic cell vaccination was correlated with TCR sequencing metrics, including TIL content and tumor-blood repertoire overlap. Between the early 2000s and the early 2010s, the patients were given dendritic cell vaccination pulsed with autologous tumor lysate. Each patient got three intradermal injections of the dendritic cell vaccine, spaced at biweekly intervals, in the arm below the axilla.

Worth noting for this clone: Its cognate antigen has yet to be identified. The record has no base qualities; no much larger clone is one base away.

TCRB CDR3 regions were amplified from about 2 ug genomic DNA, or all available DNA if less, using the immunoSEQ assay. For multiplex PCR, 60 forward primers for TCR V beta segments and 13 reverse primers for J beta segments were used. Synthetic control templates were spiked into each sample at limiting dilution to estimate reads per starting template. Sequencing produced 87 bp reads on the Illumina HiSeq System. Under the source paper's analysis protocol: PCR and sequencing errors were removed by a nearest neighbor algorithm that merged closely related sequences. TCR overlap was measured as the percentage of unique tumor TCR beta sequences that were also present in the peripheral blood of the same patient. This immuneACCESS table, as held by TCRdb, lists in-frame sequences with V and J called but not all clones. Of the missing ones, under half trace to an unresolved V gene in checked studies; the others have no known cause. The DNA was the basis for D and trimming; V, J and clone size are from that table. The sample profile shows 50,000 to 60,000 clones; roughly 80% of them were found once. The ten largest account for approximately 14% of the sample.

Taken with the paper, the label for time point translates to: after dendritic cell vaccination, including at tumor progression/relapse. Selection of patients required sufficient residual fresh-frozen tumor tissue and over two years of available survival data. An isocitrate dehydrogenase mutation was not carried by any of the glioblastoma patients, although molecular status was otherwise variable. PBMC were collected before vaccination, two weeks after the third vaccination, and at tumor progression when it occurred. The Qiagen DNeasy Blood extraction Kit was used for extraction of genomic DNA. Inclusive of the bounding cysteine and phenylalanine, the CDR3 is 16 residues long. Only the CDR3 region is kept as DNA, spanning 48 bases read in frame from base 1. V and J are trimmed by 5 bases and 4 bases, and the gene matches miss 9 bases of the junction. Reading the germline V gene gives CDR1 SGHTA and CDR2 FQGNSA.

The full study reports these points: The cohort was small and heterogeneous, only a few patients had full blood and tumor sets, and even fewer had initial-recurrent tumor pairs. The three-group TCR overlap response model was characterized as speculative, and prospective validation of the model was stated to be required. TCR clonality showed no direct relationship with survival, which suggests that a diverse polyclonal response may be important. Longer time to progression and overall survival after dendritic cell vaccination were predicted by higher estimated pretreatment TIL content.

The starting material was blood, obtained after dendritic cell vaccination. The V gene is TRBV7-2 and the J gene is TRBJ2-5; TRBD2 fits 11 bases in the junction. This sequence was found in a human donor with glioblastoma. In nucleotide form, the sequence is TGTGCCAGCAGCGCCTATAGCGGGGGGGCCTCAGAGACCCAGTACTTC. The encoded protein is CASSAYSGGASETQYF.